A single sample is the source of the 29 T cell receptor beta chains below, sequenced in a study of T cell responses to AZD1222 COVID-19 vaccine. Libraries were prepared by immunoSEQ multiplex PCR; TCRdb keeps only in-frame clonotypes and omits some of them. The sample has about 120,000 clones, 85% to 95% seen once. Sequences were derived from peripheral blood, sampled 28 days after the second AZD1222 dose. These receptors were collected from an adult who received the AZD1222 COVID-19 vaccine.

The V call is TRBV4-3, the J call TRBJ1-1; D not certain. The V gene's germline CDR1 is LGHNA and CDR2 YSLEER. The germline V and J ends were trimmed by 1 base and 0 bases, with 9 bases remaining between them. The CDR3 runs 15 residues. The CDR3 sequence: CASSQGYQLNTEAFF. The CDR3 coding sequence is TGCGCCAGCAGCCAAGGGTATCAATTGAACACTGAAGCTTTCTTT.

Here the CDR3 reads CASSESGRAWGQPQHF. For the CDR3, the DNA is TGTGCCAGCAGCGAGAGCGGTCGGGCCTGGGGCCAGCCCCAGCATTTT. This chain uses TRBV7-6 with TRBJ1-5; TRBD1 is a possible D gene (5 bases). V was cut by 5 bases and J by 7 bases, with 21 bases left in between. The CDR3 is made up of 16 amino acids. Germline CDR1 and CDR2: SGHVS and FNYEAQ.

The chain has TRBV19 and TRBJ1-1; 10 bases are shared with TRBD1. V lost 10 bases, J lost 8 bases, and 13 bases stayed unmatched. The CDR3 contains 14 residues. Germline loops: CDR1 LNHDA, CDR2 SQIVND (reference sequence). CDR3 residues: CATLRDRGRVEAFF. Here the CDR3 DNA reads TGTGCCACCCTTAGGGACAGGGGACGGGTAGAAGCTTTCTTT.

V gene TRBV3-1 (or the pseudogene TRBV3-2) combines with J gene TRBJ2-2; possibly TRBD1 for D (5 bases). This CDR3 has 15 residues. V gave up 1 base and J gave up 4 bases, with 10 bases separating them. From germline, CDR1 is LGHDT and CDR2 YNNKEL (reference sequence). Here the CDR3 DNA reads TGTGCCAGCAGCCAAGGGGGCAGTCTCACCGGGGAGCTGTTTTTT. The encoded protein is CASSQGGSLTGELFF.

This chain connects TRBV10-2 to TRBJ1-3; TRBD1 is a possible D gene (6 bases). The ends were cut back, 8 bases at V and 0 bases at J, with 8 bases in the middle. The CDR3 is made up of 13 amino acids. The germline gives CDR1 WSHSY, CDR2 SAAADI. This CDR3 reads CASGTTSGNTIYF. DNA of the CDR3: TGCGCCAGCGGGACAACCTCTGGAAACACCATATATTTT.

The CDR3 DNA sequence: TGTGCCAGCTATCTAGCGCCCGGGGAGCTGTTTTTT. Amino acids: CASYLAPGELFF. This rearrangement joins TRBV7-9 to TRBJ2-2; a weak D match, TRBD2 (6 bases). This CDR3 is built from 12 residues. Trimming removed 8 bases from V and 6 bases from J, with 10 bases in between. From germline, CDR1 is SEHNR and CDR2 FQNEAQ (reference sequence).

The J gene is TRBJ2-1, the V gene TRBV5-4; 10 bases fit TRBD2. CDR1 is SGHNT and CDR2 is YYREEE in the germline V gene (reference sequence). The CDR3 is made up of 16 amino acids. V lost 4 bases, J lost 7 bases, and 11 bases stayed unmatched. The CDR3 nucleotides read TGTGCCAGCAGCCCCCCTGGATTAGCGGGAGGTAATGAGCAGTTCTTC. Its protein product is CASSPPGLAGGNEQFF.

The chain has TRBV10-3 and TRBJ1-5; D possibly corresponds to TRBD1 (6 bases). The CDR3 contains 14 residues. V lost 6 bases, J lost 1 base, and 10 bases lay in between. CDR1 is ENHRY, CDR2 SYGVKD, per germline. For the CDR3, the DNA is TGTGCCATCAGGGGGGCACGGAGCAATCAGCCCCAGCATTTT. It yields the protein CAIRGARSNQPQHF.

A few counts support this clone. V gene TRBV5-5 combines with J gene TRBJ1-6; the D gene is possibly TRBD1 (6 bases). The germline V gene has CDR1 SGHKS and CDR2 YYEKEE (reference sequence). The CDR3 length is 14 residues. V shed 6 bases and J shed 5 bases, with 12 bases lying between them. The CDR3 here is CASTLTGNNSPLHF. DNA of the CDR3: TGTGCCAGCACTTTGACAGGAAATAATTCACCCCTCCACTTT.

This chain links TRBV7-9 with TRBJ2-5; D not certain. This CDR3 is 12 amino acids long. Germline CDR1 is SEHNR and CDR2 is FQNEAQ (reference sequence). V was clipped by 3 bases and J by 0 bases, with 2 bases between them. The CDR3 DNA is TGTGCCAGCAGCTTTTACCAAGAGACCCAGTACTTC. Its translation is CASSFYQETQYF.

The chain is built from TRBV6-5 and TRBJ1-1, with D possibly TRBD1 on 5 matching bases. The CDR3 runs to 13 residues. Germline values: CDR1 MNHEY, CDR2 SVGAGI. The V end lost 10 bases, the J end lost 7 bases, and 19 bases lay between the germline ends. This CDR3 is CATPGGGWDEAFF. In DNA, the CDR3 is TGTGCCACTCCCGGGGGGGGTTGGGATGAAGCTTTCTTT.

This rearrangement joins TRBV18 to TRBJ1-4, with D perhaps TRBD1 (5 bases). The CDR3 totals 13 residues. Germline V gives CDR1 KGHSH, CDR2 LQKENI. V was shortened by 3 bases and J by 7 bases, with 9 bases between the two germline ends. The chain's CDR3 is CASSPGTVEKLFF. The DNA of the CDR3 is TGTGCCAGCTCACCGGGGACGGTTGAAAAACTGTTTTTT.

The chain recombines TRBV6-5 with TRBJ1-4, with a tentative D call TRBD1 (5 bases). CDR3 length: 15 amino acids. V was clipped by 8 bases and J by 13 bases, with 26 bases between them. Germline CDR1 and CDR2: MNHEY and SVGAGI. The CDR3 sequence is CASGLGTAGLNTLFF. The CDR3 nucleotides are TGTGCCAGCGGGCTAGGGACGGCCGGCTTAAATACACTGTTTTTT.

The chain is built from TRBV5-1 and TRBJ1-6, with a weak D call TRBD1 (5 bases). The length of the CDR3 is 15 residues. V was pared by 4 bases and J by 5 bases, with 13 bases between. Germline values: CDR1 SGHRS, CDR2 YFSETQ. The CDR3 sequence: CASSPAGLDNSPLHF. For the CDR3, the DNA is TGCGCCAGCAGCCCGGCGGGACTTGATAATTCACCCCTCCACTTT.

The chain employs TRBV6-5 and TRBJ2-3; no reliable D call. Germline V lookup: CDR1 MNHEY, CDR2 SVGAGI. The CDR3 is made up of 16 amino acids. V lost 2 bases, J lost 2 bases, and 14 bases lay in between. This CDR3 is CASSYRARGNTDTQYF. As DNA, the CDR3 is TGTGCCAGCAGTTACCGGGCCCGTGGGAACACAGATACGCAGTATTTT.

V and J are TRBV3-1 (or the pseudogene TRBV3-2) and TRBJ2-7; no clear D. The CDR3 is made up of 16 amino acids. The germline V gene encodes CDR1 LGHDT and CDR2 YNNKEL (reference sequence). V was trimmed by 1 base and J by 3 bases, leaving 16 bases between them. The CDR3 bases are TGTGCCAGCAGCCAAGGCCAACCTAGGGCATACTACGAGCAGTACTTC. Translation gives CASSQGQPRAYYEQYF.

The chain carries TRBV6-5 and TRBJ1-5; D might be TRBD1 (6 bases). Germline V CDR1 and CDR2: MNHEY, SVGAGI. The CDR3 has 15 residues. Trimming removed 5 bases from V and 2 bases from J, with 13 bases in between. The CDR3 DNA follows: TGTGCCAGCAGTACAGGGACGTTTGGCAATCAGCCCCAGCATTTT. Translating gives CASSTGTFGNQPQHF.

The V and J genes are TRBV29-1 and TRBJ2-7, with 7 positions matching TRBD1. J was trimmed by 5 bases and V by 5 bases; bases with no gene match: 9. Per the germline V gene, CDR1 is SQVTM and CDR2 is ANQGSEA. CDR3 length equals 13 residues. In DNA form, the CDR3 reads TGCAGCGTTATGACAGGGATCTTCGACGAGCAGTACTTC. Amino acid sequence: CSVMTGIFDEQYF.

This clone was detected once. The chain uses TRBV19 and TRBJ2-2; D unclear. This CDR3 has 15 residues. V lost 8 bases, J lost 7 bases, and 20 bases lay in between. Germline CDR1 and CDR2: LNHDA and SQIVND (reference sequence). The CDR3 loop is CASRLDVDRDGELFF. CDR3 nucleotides: TGTGCCAGTCGATTGGACGTCGATAGAGACGGGGAGCTGTTTTTT.

The sample holds one count of this clone. The V and J genes are TRBV7-2 and TRBJ1-6; D ambiguous. The V end lost 5 bases, the J end lost 10 bases, and 15 bases lay between the germline ends. The CDR3 extends over 14 amino acids. The germline V gene has CDR1 SGHTA and CDR2 FQGNSA. DNA of the CDR3: TGTGCCAGCAGCAGCGGACGGAGAGAGTCACCCCTCCACTTT. Its translation: CASSSGRRESPLHF.

The chain is built from TRBV12-3 or TRBV12-4 and TRBJ2-3; D is undetermined. The CDR3 is 13 amino acids. V was trimmed by 3 bases and J by 4 bases, leaving 8 bases between them. The CDR3: CASSFRSPDTQYF. The CDR3 region has the DNA TGTGCCAGCAGTTTTAGAAGCCCAGATACGCAGTATTTT.

The V and J genes are TRBV19 and TRBJ1-1, with D perhaps TRBD1 (5 bases). CDR3 length: 15 residues. From germline, CDR1 is LNHDA and CDR2 SQIVND (reference sequence). Between the trimmed V and J ends, which lost 6 bases and 1 base, there was a span of 15 bases. DNA for the CDR3: TGTGCCAGTAGGGAAACGGGGCCTAGGAACACTGAAGCTTTCTTT. Its protein product is CASRETGPRNTEAFF.

The V gene is TRBV12-3 or TRBV12-4, the J gene TRBJ2-7; TRBD1 aligns across 8 bases. The J segment lost 3 bases and the V segment lost 7 bases, leaving 5 bases of the junction unmatched. CDR3 length: 13 residues. CDR3 DNA: TGTGCCAGCACTCCACAGGGGGGCTACGAGCAGTACTTC. Its protein product is CASTPQGGYEQYF.

The chain recombines TRBV11-1 with TRBJ2-1; D perhaps matches TRBD2 (6 bases). From germline, CDR1 is SGHAT and CDR2 FQDESV (reference sequence). The CDR3 is made up of 16 amino acids. Between the trimmed V and J ends, which lost 1 base and 6 bases, there was a span of 16 bases. The CDR3, as DNA: TGTGCCAGCAGCTTAGAGGGACTCCCCGGGGGCAATGAGCAGTTCTTC. Protein sequence: CASSLEGLPGGNEQFF. The variable domain in full, with the rest retrieved from reference TRBV11-1 and TRBJ2-1, is EAEVAQSPRYKITEKSQAVAFWCDPISGHATLYWYRQILGQGPELLVQFQDESVVDDSQLPKDRFSAERLKGVDSTLKIQPAELGDSAMYLCASSLEGLPGGNEQFFGPGTRLTVL.

V and J are TRBV10-3 and TRBJ1-2; no definite D call. V was trimmed by 8 bases and J by 13 bases, leaving 17 bases between them. The CDR3 runs 11 residues. Per germline, CDR1 ENHRY and CDR2 SYGVKD. Here the CDR3 reads CAIGMESYFTF. The DNA for the CDR3 is TGTGCCATCGGGATGGAGTCTTATTTCACCTTC.

The rearrangement joins TRBV28 to TRBJ1-1; D is unclear. The CDR3 covers 13 residues. CDR1 and CDR2 from the germline V gene are MDHEN and SYDVKM. The CDR3 DNA follows: TGTGGTACCTTCGATCCGGGGAACACTGAAGCTTTCTTT. It encodes CGTFDPGNTEAFF.

V usage is TRBV5-6 and J usage is TRBJ2-7, with D tentatively TRBD2 (6 bases). CDR1 and CDR2 from the germline V gene are SGHDT and YYEEEE. The CDR3 is 15 amino acids. V dropped 0 bases and J dropped 1 base, with 11 bases sitting between them. In nucleotides, the CDR3 is TGTGCCAGCAGCTTGGTCCCGGGAGAGTCCTACGAGCAGTACTTC. Amino acids: CASSLVPGESYEQYF.

The CDR3 here is CASSLFTGTDTQYF. In nucleotides, the CDR3 is TGTGCCAGCAGTTTATTTACAGGCACAGATACGCAGTATTTT. The J gene is TRBJ2-3, the V gene TRBV28; the D is unclear. V lost 1 base and J 1 base, leaving 6 bases between the germline ends. CDR3 length: 14 amino acids. Germline CDR1 MDHEN, CDR2 SYDVKM.

The chain carries TRBV7-2 and TRBJ2-3, with TRBD2 identical over 7 bases. Per the germline V gene, CDR1 is SGHTA and CDR2 is FQGNSA. With 4 bases clipped from V and 2 bases from J, the junction kept 12 bases outside the gene matches. The CDR3 has 17 amino acids. The CDR3 protein is CASSSLKKRGYTDTQYF. CDR3 sequence (DNA): TGTGCCAGCAGCTCCCTTAAAAAGCGGGGATACACAGATACGCAGTATTTT.